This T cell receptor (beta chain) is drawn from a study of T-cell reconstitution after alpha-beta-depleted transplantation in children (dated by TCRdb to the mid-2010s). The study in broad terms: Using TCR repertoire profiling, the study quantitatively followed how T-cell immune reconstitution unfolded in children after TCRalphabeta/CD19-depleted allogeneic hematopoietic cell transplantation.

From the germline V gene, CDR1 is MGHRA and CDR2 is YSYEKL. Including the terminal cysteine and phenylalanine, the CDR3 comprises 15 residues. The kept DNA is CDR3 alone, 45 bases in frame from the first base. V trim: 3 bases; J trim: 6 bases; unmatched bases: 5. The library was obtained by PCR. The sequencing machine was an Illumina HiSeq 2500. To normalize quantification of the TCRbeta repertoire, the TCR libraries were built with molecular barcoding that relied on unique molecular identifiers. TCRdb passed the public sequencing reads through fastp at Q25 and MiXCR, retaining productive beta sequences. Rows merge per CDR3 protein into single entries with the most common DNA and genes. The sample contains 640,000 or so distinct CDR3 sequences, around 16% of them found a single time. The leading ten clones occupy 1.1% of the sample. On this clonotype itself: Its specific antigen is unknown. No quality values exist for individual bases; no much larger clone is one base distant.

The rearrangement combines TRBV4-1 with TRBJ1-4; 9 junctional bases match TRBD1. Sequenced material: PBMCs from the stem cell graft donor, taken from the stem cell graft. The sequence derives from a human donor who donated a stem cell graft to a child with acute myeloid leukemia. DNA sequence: TGCGCCAGCAGCCAGGACAGGGGACGGGATGAAAAACTGTTTTTT. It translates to CASSQDRGRDEKLFF.